This entry describes one T cell receptor (beta chain). What it binds is not known. This sample is part of a study of a mutant IDH1 vaccine in newly diagnosed glioma. Study context: In some groups vaccination began 4-6 weeks post-radiotherapy; others received it with temozolomide.

Time point noted: week 47, end of study. The content of each vaccine dose was 300 ug of mutant IDH1 20-mer peptide, and topical imiquimod accompanied it. Repertoires were generated with immunoSEQ multiplex PCR, while TCRdb's copy carries only in-frame clones and drops some. The sample holds 90,000 to 100,000 clones; 85% to 90% are singletons and the top ten take roughly 0.81%. The J segment lost 6 bases and the V segment lost 4 bases, leaving 10 bases of the junction unmatched. Germline V CDR1 and CDR2: SGHRS, YFSETQ. This CDR3 has 15 amino acids. V and J are TRBV5-1 and TRBJ2-7; TRBD2 aligns across 10 bases. The specimen comprised PBMCs, sampled from a glioma patient whose treatment included an IDH1 peptide vaccine. This TCR was recovered from a woman aged 50 to 65 with glioma. CDR3 loop: CASSEDLAGEGEQYF. The CDR3 coding sequence is TGCGCCAGCAGCGAGGACCTAGCGGGAGAGGGCGAGCAGTACTTC.